One sample yielded the 11 T cell receptor beta chains listed below, sequenced in a study of blood T cells in healthy people across ages. Primed by a sample-barcoded 5' primer and a J-beta primer mix, a second PCR proceeded for 7 to 11 cycles. TCRdb re-called the 5' RACE reads through MiXCR, storing one row per CDR3 protein. The sample holds 650,000 to 800,000 distinct CDR3 sequences, around 43% seen once. The source material was blood. These receptors were collected from a man between 60 and 75 years old in good health.

There are a few counts of this clonotype. J is TRBJ2-5 and V is TRBV6-2 or TRBV6-3; a possible D gene is TRBD2 (6 bases). Trimming removed 0 bases at V and 1 base at J, with 12 bases between. The germline V gene encodes CDR1 MNHEY and CDR2 SVGEGT. The CDR3 length is 16 residues. The CDR3 loop is CASSYSPGEIQETQYF. For the CDR3, the DNA is TGTGCCAGCAGTTACTCACCGGGGGAGATCCAAGAGACCCAGTACTTC.

The chain combines TRBV7-9 with TRBJ1-4; unclear D gene. This CDR3 has 14 amino acids. V was clipped by 3 bases and J by 0 bases, with 5 bases between them. Germline V lookup: CDR1 SEHNR, CDR2 FQNEAQ (reference sequence). The CDR3 loop is CASSFRSTNEKLFF. The CDR3 coding sequence is TGTGCCAGCAGCTTCCGGTCAACTAATGAAAAACTGTTTTTT.

The chain has TRBV20-1 and TRBJ1-4, with 7 positions matching TRBD1. In germline, CDR1 is DFQATT, CDR2 SNEGSKA (reference sequence). The CDR3 totals 17 residues. The ends lost 6 bases at V and 8 bases at J; junction bases unmatched: 21. For the CDR3, the DNA is TGCAGTGCCCGAGCCTTCCTGAAGACAGGGCCTTCGGAAAAACTGTTTTTT. Amino acid sequence: CSARAFLKTGPSEKLFF.

The chain uses TRBV6-5 and TRBJ1-1; 9 nucleotides match TRBD1. V dropped 6 bases and J dropped 6; count of bases not matched to a gene: 11. Germline CDR1 reads MNHEY; CDR2 reads SVGAGI. This CDR3 contains 15 residues. For the CDR3, the DNA is TGTGCCAGCAGGGCCGGGACAGGGAATTCCCCTGAAGCTTTCTTT. Amino acid sequence: CASRAGTGNSPEAFF.

This clonotype has more than one count but fewer than ten. The V and J genes are TRBV3-1 and TRBJ2-7; D is ambiguous. CDR1 LGHDT and CDR2 YNNKEL come from the germline V gene (reference sequence). This CDR3 is built from 11 residues. V was clipped by 7 bases and J by 12 bases, with 16 bases between them. DNA of the CDR3: TGTGCCAGCAAAGGCAGCGCAGGCTTGTACTTC. Translation gives CASKGSAGLYF.

The V gene is TRBV5-1, the J gene TRBJ1-6; D possibly corresponds to TRBD1 (6 bases). Germline V CDR1 and CDR2: SGHRS, YFSETQ. The CDR3 extends over 16 amino acids. The V end was cut by 0 bases, the J end by 9 bases, with 16 bases between. The CDR3 bases are TGCGCCAGCAGCTTGGACCAGGGGTATGTGAGTTCACCCCTCCACTTT. Residues: CASSLDQGYVSSPLHF. Using reference TRBV5-1 and TRBJ1-6 for the parts outside the CDR3, the full variable domain is KAGVTQTPRYLIKTRGQQVTLSCSPISGHRSVSWYQQTPGQGLQFLFEYFSETQRNKGNFPGRFSGRQFSNSRSEMNVSTLELGDSALYLCASSLDQGYVSSPLHFGNGTRLTVT.

This clonotype was counted ten times or more. This may come from a read error, since a much larger clone is one base off. The CDR3 nucleotides read TGTGCCAGCAGGAGGGGCGTGGGGCGAGAGCAGTACTTC. Amino acids: CASRRGVGREQYF. V is TRBV7-2 and J is TRBJ2-7; possibly TRBD1 or TRBD2 for D (5 bases each). The V gene lost 6 bases and the J gene lost 7 bases, with 16 bases spanning the gap. The germline CDR1 and CDR2 sequences are SGHTA and FQGNSA. The CDR3 contains 13 residues.

J is TRBJ2-7 and V is TRBV27; 9 positions match TRBD1. The V gene end was trimmed by 5 bases and the J gene end by 5 bases; junction bases not matched to a gene: 10. CDR3 size: 15 residues. Germline V gene data show CDR1 as MNHEY and CDR2 as SMNVEV (reference sequence). The CDR3 nucleotides are TGTGCCAGCAGTCCCGGGACAGGGTGGCACCACGAGCAGTACTTC. Protein product: CASSPGTGWHHEQYF.

This clonotype was seen many times. This chain links TRBV20-1 with TRBJ1-4, with 7 bases aligning to TRBD1. The CDR3 length is 17 residues. With V trimmed by 3 bases and J by 8 bases, 18 bases remained unmatched. The germline gives CDR1 DFQATT, CDR2 SNEGSKA (reference sequence). DNA of the CDR3: TGCAGTGCTAGGCCCAGGGGGGGACAGCTCATCGGGGAAAAACTGTTTTTT. Protein: CSARPRGGQLIGEKLFF.

This clonotype was detected only a few times. The rearrangement links TRBV11-2 to TRBJ2-5, with D maybe TRBD1 (5 bases). The J call could be wrong; TRBJ2-7 is a better fit for the DNA end. CDR3 length: 15 amino acids. The germline V gene encodes CDR1 SGHAT and CDR2 FQNNGV. CDR3 sequence (DNA): TGTGCCAGCAGCCCCCACGGGCCAGGGCCCTACGAGCAGTACTTC. It yields the protein CASSPHGPGPYEQYF.

The J gene is TRBJ1-2, the V gene TRBV7-2; TRBD1 matches 7 bases. V shed 5 bases, J shed 8 bases, and the junction held 5 bases outside the gene matches. This CDR3 contains 12 residues. Per germline, CDR1 SGHTA and CDR2 FQGNSA. The CDR3 is CASSPTGEGYTF. CDR3 in DNA: TGTGCCAGCAGCCCCACAGGGGAGGGCTACACCTTC.